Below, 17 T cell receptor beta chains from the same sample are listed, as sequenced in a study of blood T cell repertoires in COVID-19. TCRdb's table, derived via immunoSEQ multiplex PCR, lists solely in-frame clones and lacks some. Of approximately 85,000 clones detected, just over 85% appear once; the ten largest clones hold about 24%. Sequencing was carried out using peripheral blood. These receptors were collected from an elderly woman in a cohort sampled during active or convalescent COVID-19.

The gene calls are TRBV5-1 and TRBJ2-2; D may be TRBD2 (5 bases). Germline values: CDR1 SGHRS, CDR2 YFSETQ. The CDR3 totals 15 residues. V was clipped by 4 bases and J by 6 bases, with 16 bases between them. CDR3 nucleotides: TGCGCCAGCAGCCCTGAGGACTTCGTCGCCGGGGAGCTGTTTTTT. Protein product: CASSPEDFVAGELFF.

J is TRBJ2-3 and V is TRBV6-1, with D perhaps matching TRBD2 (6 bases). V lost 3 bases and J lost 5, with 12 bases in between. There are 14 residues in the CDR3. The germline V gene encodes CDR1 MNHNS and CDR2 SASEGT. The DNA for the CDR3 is TGTGCCAGCAGTGATCGCGGGGCCTTAGATACGCAGTATTTT. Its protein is CASSDRGALDTQYF.

DNA of the CDR3: TGTGCTAGTGGTTTGTCACAAACTGAAGCTTTCTTT. Protein sequence: CASGLSQTEAFF. The chain couples TRBV12-5 to TRBJ1-1, with D hard to call. The V end lost 2 bases, the J end lost 5 bases, and 6 bases lay between the germline ends. Germline V CDR1 and CDR2: LGHNT, FRNRAP. This CDR3 is 12 amino acids long.

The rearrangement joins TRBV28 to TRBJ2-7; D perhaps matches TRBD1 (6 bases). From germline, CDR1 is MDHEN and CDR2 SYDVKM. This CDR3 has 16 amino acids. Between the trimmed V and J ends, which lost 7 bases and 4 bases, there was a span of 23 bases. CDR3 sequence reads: CASIPGTRATGYEQYF. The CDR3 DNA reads TGTGCCAGCATCCCGGGGACAAGGGCCACCGGGTACGAGCAGTACTTC.

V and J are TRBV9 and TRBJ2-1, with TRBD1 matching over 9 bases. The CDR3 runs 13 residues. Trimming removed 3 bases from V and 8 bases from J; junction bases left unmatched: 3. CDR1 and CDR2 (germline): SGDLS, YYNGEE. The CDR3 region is CASSAWDRDEQFF. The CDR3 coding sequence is TGTGCCAGCAGCGCTTGGGACAGGGATGAGCAGTTCTTC.

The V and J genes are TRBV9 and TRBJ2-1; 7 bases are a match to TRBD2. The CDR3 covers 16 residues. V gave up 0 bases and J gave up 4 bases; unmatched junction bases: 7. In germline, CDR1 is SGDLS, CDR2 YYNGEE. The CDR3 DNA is TGTGCCAGCAGCGTAGCGGTGGGAGGGCCTTACAATGAGCAGTTCTTC. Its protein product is CASSVAVGGPYNEQFF.

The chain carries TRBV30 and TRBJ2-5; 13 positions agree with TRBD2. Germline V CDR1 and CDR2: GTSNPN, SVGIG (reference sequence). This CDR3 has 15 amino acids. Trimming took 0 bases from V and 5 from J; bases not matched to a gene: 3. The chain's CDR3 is CAWSVTSGRAETQYF. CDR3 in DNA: TGTGCCTGGAGTGTAACTAGCGGGAGGGCGGAGACCCAGTACTTC.

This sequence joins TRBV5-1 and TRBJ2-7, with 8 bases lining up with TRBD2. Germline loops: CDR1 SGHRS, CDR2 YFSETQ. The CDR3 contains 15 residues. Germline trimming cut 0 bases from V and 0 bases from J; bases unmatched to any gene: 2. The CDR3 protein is CASSLAGGLSYEQYV. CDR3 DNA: TGCGCCAGCAGCTTGGCGGGAGGGCTCTCCTACGAGCAGTACGTC.

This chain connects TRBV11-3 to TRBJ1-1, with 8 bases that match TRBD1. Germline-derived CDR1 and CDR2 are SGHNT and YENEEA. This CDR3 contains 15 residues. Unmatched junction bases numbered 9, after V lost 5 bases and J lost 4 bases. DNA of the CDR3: TGTGCCAGCAGCCCCAGACAGGGGCAGGGCACTGAAGCTTTCTTT. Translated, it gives CASSPRQGQGTEAFF.

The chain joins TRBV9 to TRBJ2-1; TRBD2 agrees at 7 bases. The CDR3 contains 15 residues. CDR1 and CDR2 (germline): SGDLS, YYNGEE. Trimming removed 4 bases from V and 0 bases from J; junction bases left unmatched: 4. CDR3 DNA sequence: TGTGCCAGCAGCCCAAGCGGGAACTCCTACAATGAGCAGTTCTTC. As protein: CASSPSGNSYNEQFF. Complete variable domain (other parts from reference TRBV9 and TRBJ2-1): DSGVTQTPKHLITATGQRVTLRCSPRSGDLSVYWYQQSLDQGLQFLIQYYNGEERAKGNILERFSAQQFPDLHSELNLSSLELGDSALYFCASSPSGNSYNEQFFGPGTRLTVL.

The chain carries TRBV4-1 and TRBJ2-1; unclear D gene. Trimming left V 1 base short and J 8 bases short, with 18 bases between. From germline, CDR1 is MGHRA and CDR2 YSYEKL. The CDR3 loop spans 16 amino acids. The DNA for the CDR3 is TGCGCCAGCAGCCAAGCCTCCGTCAACTCCCGCTATGAGCAGTTCTTC. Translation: CASSQASVNSRYEQFF.

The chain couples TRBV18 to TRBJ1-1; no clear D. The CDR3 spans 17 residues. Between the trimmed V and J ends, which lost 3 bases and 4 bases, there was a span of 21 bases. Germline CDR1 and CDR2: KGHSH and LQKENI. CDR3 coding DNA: TGTGCCAGCTCACCTCAGGCAATCCCTTGGAGGGTCACTGAAGCTTTCTTT. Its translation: CASSPQAIPWRVTEAFF.

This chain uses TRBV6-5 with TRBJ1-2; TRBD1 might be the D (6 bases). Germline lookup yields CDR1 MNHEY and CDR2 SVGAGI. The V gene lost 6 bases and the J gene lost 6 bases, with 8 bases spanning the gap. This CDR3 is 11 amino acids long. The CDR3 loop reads CASSQGNGYTF. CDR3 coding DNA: TGTGCCAGCAGCCAGGGGAATGGCTACACCTTC.

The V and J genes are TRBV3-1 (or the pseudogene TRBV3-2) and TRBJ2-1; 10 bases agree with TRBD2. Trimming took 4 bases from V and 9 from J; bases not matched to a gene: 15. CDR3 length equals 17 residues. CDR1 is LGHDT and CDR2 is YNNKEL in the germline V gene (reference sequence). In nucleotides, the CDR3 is TGTGCCAGCAGCCCCCACCGAGGACTAGCGGCGGGTCTTGAGCAGTTCTTC. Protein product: CASSPHRGLAAGLEQFF.

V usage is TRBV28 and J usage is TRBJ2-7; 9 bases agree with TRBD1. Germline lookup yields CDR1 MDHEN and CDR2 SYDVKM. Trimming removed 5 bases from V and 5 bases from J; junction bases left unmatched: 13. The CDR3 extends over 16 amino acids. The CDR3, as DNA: TGTGCCAGCAGTCCCGGCGGGACAGGGTACATCCACGAGCAGTACGTC. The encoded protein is CASSPGGTGYIHEQYV.

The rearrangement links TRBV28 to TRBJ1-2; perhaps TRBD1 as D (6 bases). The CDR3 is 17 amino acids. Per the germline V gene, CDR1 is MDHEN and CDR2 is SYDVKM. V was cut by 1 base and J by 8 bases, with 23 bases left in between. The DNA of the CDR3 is TGTGCCAGCAGTTTATTGGGCGGGGGCCGCCGGGGGGGAGGCTACACCTTC. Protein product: CASSLLGGGRRGGGYTF.

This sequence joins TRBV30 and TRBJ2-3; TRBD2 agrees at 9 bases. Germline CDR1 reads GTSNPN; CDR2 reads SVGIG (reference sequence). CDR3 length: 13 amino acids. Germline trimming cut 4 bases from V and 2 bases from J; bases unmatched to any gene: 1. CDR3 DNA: TGTGCCTGGACTAGCGGGAACACAGATACGCAGTATTTT. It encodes CAWTSGNTDTQYF.